This TCR beta chain was identified in a study of T cell changes during pregnancy in multiple sclerosis. This CDR3 spans 17 amino acids. Germline values: CDR1 SGHKS, CDR2 YYEKEE (reference sequence). The trim removed 1 base at V and 5 bases at J, leaving 11 bases unmatched. Some clones are missing from TCRdb's copy, which holds only in-frame ones; the method was immunoSEQ multiplex PCR. Of roughly 38,000 clones in the sample, more than 85% were seen once. This chain connects TRBV5-5 to TRBJ2-2, with TRBD2 matching 7 bases. The sequence derives from a female donor in good health, enrolled as a control in a pregnancy study. This specimen consisted of CD4+ T cells from peripheral blood mononuclear cells, obtained after pregnancy. The CDR3 is CASSLYPPTAGTGELFF. CDR3 nucleotides: TGTGCCAGCAGCTTGTACCCCCCGACAGCGGGGACCGGGGAGCTGTTTTTT.